This T cell receptor beta chain is from a study of Graves' ophthalmopathy and Graves' hyperthyroidism. Amplified material comprised TCR beta CDR3 regions derived from RNA transcripts. HTBI-primed RT-PCR formed the first round, and a multiplex PCR formed the second. TCRdb reprocessed the multiplex PCR reads via MiXCR and lists one record per CDR3 protein. The sample contains over a million distinct CDR3 sequences, about 36% of which appear only once. Aged 18 to 65, hyperthyroidism patients had been newly diagnosed, with under 2 months' duration. Study results and caveats: It was with about 71% sensitivity and around 72% specificity that the model predicted ophthalmopathy progression.

CDR1 is DFQATT, CDR2 SNEGSKA, per germline (reference sequence). This CDR3 is built from 13 residues. V gave up 3 bases and J gave up 2 bases, with 10 bases separating them. A word on this clonotype: Its antigen is currently unknown. Possible read error: a much larger clone is one base away.

Sequencing input: peripheral blood or thyroid tissue (not recorded which). The TCR was taken from an adult man with Graves' hyperthyroidism. The V gene is TRBV20-1, the J gene TRBJ1-2; D is unclear. CDR3 in amino acids: CSASQANNYGYTF. DNA of the CDR3: TGCAGTGCTAGTCAGGCCAACAACTATGGCTACACCTTC.